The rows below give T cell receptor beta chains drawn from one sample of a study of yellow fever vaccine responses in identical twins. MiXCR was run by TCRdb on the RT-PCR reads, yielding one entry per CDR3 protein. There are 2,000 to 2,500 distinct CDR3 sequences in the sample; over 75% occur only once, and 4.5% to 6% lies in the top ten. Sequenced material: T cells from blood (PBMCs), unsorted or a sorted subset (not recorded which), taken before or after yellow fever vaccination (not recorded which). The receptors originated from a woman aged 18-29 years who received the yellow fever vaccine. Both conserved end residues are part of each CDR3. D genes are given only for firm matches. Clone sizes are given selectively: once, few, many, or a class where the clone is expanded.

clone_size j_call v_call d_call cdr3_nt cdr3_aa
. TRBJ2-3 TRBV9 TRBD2 TGTGCCAGCAGCGTAGGTGCGGGAGGGCCCACAGATACGCAGTATTTT CASSVGAGGPTDTQYF
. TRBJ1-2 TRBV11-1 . TGTGCCAGCAGCTTAGGCTCGCGTGAGATCGGCTATGGCTACACCTTC CASSLGSREIGYGYTF
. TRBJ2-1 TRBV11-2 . TGTGCCAGCAGCCTACTAACGGGAGAGCAGTTCTTC CASSLLTGEQFF
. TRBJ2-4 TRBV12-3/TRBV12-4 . TGTGCCAGCACCGCCGTAGACAAAAACATTCAGTACTTC CASTAVDKNIQYF
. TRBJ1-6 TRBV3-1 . TGTGCCAGCAGCCGGGGACCCCGTTCACCCCTCCACTTT CASSRGPRSPLHF
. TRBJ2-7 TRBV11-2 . TGTGCCAGCAGCTTAAGTAGGGGATTCTACGAGCAGTACTTC CASSLSRGFYEQYF
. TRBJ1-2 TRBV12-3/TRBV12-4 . TGTGCCAGCAGTTTTGAAAGGGTATCTAACTATGGCTACACCTTC CASSFERVSNYGYTF
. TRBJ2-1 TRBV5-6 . TGTGCCAGCAGCTTGGAGGTCGGGGTCCGGTCCTACAATGAGCAGTTCTTC CASSLEVGVRSYNEQFF
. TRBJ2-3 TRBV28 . TGTGCCAGCAGTTACAGGGTCAAGAGGAATTTT CASSYRVKRNF
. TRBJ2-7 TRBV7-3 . TGTGCCAGCAGCTTAGGGCCAGACGCCTACGAGCAGTACTTC CASSLGPDAYEQYF
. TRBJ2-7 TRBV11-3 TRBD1 TGTGCCAGCAGCTTAGGGCCACAGGGGCAGTTCTCCTACGAGCAGTACTTC CASSLGPQGQFSYEQYF
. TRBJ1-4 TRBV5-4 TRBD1 TGTGCCAGCAGCTTGGGGACAGGAGCAACTAATGAAAAACTGTTTTTT CASSLGTGATNEKLFF
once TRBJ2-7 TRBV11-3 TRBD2 TGTGCCAGCAGCTTAGATCTGCGACTAGCGGGAGAAGAGCAGTACTTC CASSLDLRLAGEEQYF
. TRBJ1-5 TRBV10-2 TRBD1 TGCGCCAGCAGAGAGCAGGGGGGCAATCAGCCCCAGCATTTT CASREQGGNQPQHF
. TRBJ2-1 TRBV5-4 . TGTGCCAGCAGCTCGGGGTTTTACTCGAGCTCCTACAATGAGCAGTTCTTC CASSSGFYSSSYNEQFF